Sequencing of this T cell receptor beta chain was carried out in a study of T-cell memory formation after mild COVID-19 (dated by TCRdb to the early 2020s). Study-wide context: TCR sequence clusters from the two donors were found to be largely donor specific. Longitudinal TCRalpha and TCRbeta repertoire sequencing tracked T-cell clones expanding and contracting after mild COVID-19 in a couple of donors. Two young, previously healthy adult volunteers made up the cohort, one male and one female. General conclusions and limits of the study: Clones contracting from day 15 to 85 had balanced CD4/CD8 phenotypes, while a second wave expanding from day 15 to 37 was biased towards CD4+. Some responding clones were found in pre-infection memory, which suggests that pre-existing cross-reactive memory T cells took part in the SARS-CoV-2 response. Contracting CD4+ clones were located mainly in the CM and EM memory subsets, whereas CD8+ clones were found to be enriched in EMRA. Only two mild cases were covered by the study, and larger cohorts that include severe cases with pre-infection samples were considered necessary. SARS-CoV-2 specificity of the second-wave clones peaking on day 37 was not confirmed.

Sequencing used an Illumina NovaSeq 6000. TCRalpha and TCRbeta cDNA libraries were constructed by 5'RACE with constant-segment primers, with sample barcodes and unique molecular identifiers being introduced. Trizol reagent was used to extract RNA from every sample. Library amplification was performed in two PCR steps, and a second sample barcode and Illumina TruSeq adapters were introduced in the second step. Libraries were sequenced on an Illumina NovaSeq with 2 x 150 bp paired-end reads. On the authors' methods: The reads were demultiplexed and collapsed into UMI-guided consensus sequences using migec v1.2.7. Using mixcr v2.1.11, UMI consensuses were aligned to TRA and TRB V and J templates and then assembled into clonotypes. A clonotype was counted as expanded or contracted only when both edgeR and NoisET called the clonotype significant, with the noise models trained on biological replicates. For edgeR calls, the cutoffs were a false discovery rate-adjusted p below 0.01 and a log2 fold-change threshold of 1. As an exploratory analysis of dynamics, PCA with hierarchical clustering was applied to max-normalized trajectories of the 1000 most abundant clonotypes. Separately sequenced CD4+ and CD8+ repertoires were used to assign a CD4 or CD8 phenotype to each responding clone. In-frame beta chains were kept once TCRdb had trimmed the public reads at Q25 with fastp and called clones with MiXCR. When rows share a CDR3 protein, they turn into one entry using the most common DNA and genes. For this entry, the V and J calls and clone size follow TCRdb and not the study's own pipeline. The sample records about 310,000 distinct CDR3 sequences, about 16% of which are singletons. The ten largest clones add up to over 20% of the sample.

Ficoll-Paque density gradient centrifugation was the method used to isolate PBMCs. The V and J ends are trimmed by 4 bases and 11 bases, leaving 12 bases between them. Reading from cysteine to phenylalanine, the CDR3 counts 12 amino acids. This entry keeps only the CDR3 DNA: 36 bases, framed from base 1. Points on this clonotype: The clone's antigen remains unknown. No much larger clonotype is one base removed from it; base qualities were not supplied.

Recombination joined TRBV12-3 or TRBV12-4 with TRBJ1-5, with the D segment identity uncertain. The sequencing input was PBMCs or a T cell subset sorted from them (not recorded which). This receptor was identified in a man aged 18 to 35 who had mild COVID-19 (a few samples of this study predate the infection). The sample titles of this study are shuffled in the database, so cell type and time point are left out; the donor was told from shared clones. The nucleotide sequence reads TGTGCCAGCAGTTCAGATTTGACATCCCAGCATTTT. Its protein product is CASSSDLTSQHF.